The entry below gives a single T cell receptor (beta chain) sequence along with its context. The target of this receptor is not known. There are no base qualities to consult, and no much larger clone falls within one base. The data were obtained in a study of blood T cell repertoires in COVID-19 (TCRdb year 2020). Background on the whole study: Samples covering the acute and convalescent phases of COVID-19 were provided by collaborators in the United States, Italy and Spain. The material from the prospective study consisted of cDNA or gDNA derived from T cells, B-cell-depleted T cells, or PBMCs. Subjects who had been exposed to COVID-19, were actively infected with it, or had recovered from it provided the deeply sampled blood TCRbeta repertoires that made up the dataset. The repertoires were made available in a free public database intended to serve as a resource for research on the immune response to SARS-CoV-2. Samples were obtained from the ongoing ImmuneRACE study (first 160 participants) and from 1,254 subjects provided by 6 global collaborators. A de-identified subject ID, COVID-19 status, age in years and sex were almost always included in the sample metadata. Where available, HLA class I and class II types were obtained from metadata supplied by the sample provider rather than from assay-based typing.

The germline V gene encodes CDR1 MNHNS and CDR2 SASEGT. Trimming removed 4 bases from V and 3 bases from J; the gene matches leave 16 bases unexplained. From the cysteine through the phenylalanine, the CDR3 covers 19 amino acids. Only the CDR3 portion is preserved as DNA: 57 bases, with reading frame beginning at the first base. The full study reports these points: The quantity of clinical and demographic metadata differed by source and by participant and was supplied without curation.

TCRbeta CDR3 regions were amplified from genomic DNA using the immunoSEQ Assay, a bias-controlled multiplex PCR. The study's own analysis went as follows. The number of nucleated cells in each sample was estimated by amplification of reference gene primers within the assay. Sequence reads were collapsed and filtered to measure the absolute abundance of every unique TCRbeta CDR3 rearrangement. Productive Simpson clonality was computed per sample as the square root of Simpson's diversity index over productive rearrangements. What TCRdb holds here is the immuneACCESS table cut down to in-frame rearrangements. Part of the clones is not present; checked against another copy, under half of the missing clones reflect an unresolved V gene, and the others are unexplained. Clone size and the V and J calls come from that table; the DNA yielded D and trimming. The sample table contains fewer than 350,000 clones; only one count was recorded for about nine tenths of them. Around 4.8% of the sample is held by the ten biggest clonotypes.

Participants in the prospective study were enrolled through a virtual design, were aged roughly 18 to 100 years, and lived in about 25 United States geographic areas. Cohort assignment in the prospective study relied on participant-reported clinical history from a screening survey and a study questionnaire. Recovered participants in ImmuneRACE Cohort 3 were defined as having two consecutive negative NP/OP PCR tests, clearance from a healthcare professional, or resolution of symptoms. Mobile phlebotomists in the prospective study collected whole blood, serum and a nasopharyngeal or oropharyngeal swab from every participant. Over a roughly 2-month period, participants in the prospective study had the option of providing additional blood draws and questionnaires. Before DNA extraction, prospective study blood samples were shipped either frozen or at room temperature.

This clonotype was sampled from a man between 60 and 75 years old who had recovered from COVID-19. The sequenced sample consisted of PBMCs or T cells enriched from blood (not recorded which). Recombination joined TRBV6-1 with TRBJ2-4, with 9 bases matching TRBD1. The CDR3 reads CASSGRDRVTVYGKNIQYF. Read as DNA, the sequence is TGTGCCAGCAGTGGCCGGGACAGGGTTACGGTCTATGGCAAAAACATTCAGTACTTC.